The entry below describes one T cell receptor (beta chain). This clone was seen only once. Its antigen remains undetermined. Per-base quality was not reported, and no clone a single base away is much larger than it. The source of the sample is a study of OX40 agonist ivuxolimab in advanced cancers. Background on the whole study: Ivuxolimab, which targeted the costimulatory receptor OX40 (CD134), was an agonistic, fully human IgG2 monoclonal antibody. A male proportion of roughly 80% and a mean age of about 60 years, ranging from about 20 to 85, were recorded for the dose-escalation cohort. The paper describes the monotherapy dose-escalation part (N of about 47 patients) of the phase I trial of ivuxolimab. The purpose of peripheral TCRbeta sequencing was to test whether ivuxolimab changed TCR sequence diversity and led to clonal T-cell expansion. Prior anti-PD-1, anti-PD-L1 or anti-CTLA-4 therapy was permitted, and 30% to 45% of dose-escalation patients had received checkpoint inhibitors. Partial responses occurred in three dose-escalation patients, of whom one had hepatocellular carcinoma and two had cutaneous melanoma. Of the roughly 54 patients in dose escalation, about 19 had hepatocellular carcinoma, approximately 15 had melanoma, 9 had renal cell carcinoma and 9 had head and neck cancer. Intravenous ivuxolimab was administered to patients every 2 weeks at six dose levels: 0.01, 0.1, 0.3, 1.5, 3 and 10 mg/kg.

Paper-wide results and their limitations: Clonal expansion of both CD4+ and CD8+ blood T cells was observed from baseline to week 6 at doses 0.1 to 3.0 mg/kg. Low levels of normalized T-cell clonal expansion were also seen in some patients who did not respond. Antigen specificity was not determined for the clonally expanded peripheral T cells. After ivuxolimab, more expanded clones were found on average in CD8+ T cells than in CD4+ T cells. In partial responders in the 0.1-3.0 mg/kg groups, normalized peripheral clonal expansion was found to be among the lowest, especially among CD8+ T cells.

For sequencing of the TCRbeta CDR3 region, genomic DNA was extracted from the sorted cells. TCRbeta CDR3 regions were sequenced using the immunoSEQ Assay. Entries here come from immuneACCESS through TCRdb and include only in-frame sequences with V and J called. Some clones fail to appear in such tables; in the studies checked, an unresolved V gene covers under half of the shortfall, and the cause of the remainder is unknown. Recorded for this sample are more than 75,000 clones; 80% to 90% of them occurred a single time. The ten most abundant clones make up less than 6.5% of the sample. Patients with autoimmune disease history or receiving systemic immunosuppression were excluded from the trial. Peripheral blood for TCR sequencing was collected from all dose cohorts at baseline, on cycle 4 day 1, and on cycle 7 day 1. Samples came from an open-label, multicenter, first-in-human phase I dose-escalation trial of ivuxolimab. Adults with locally advanced or metastatic head and neck squamous cell, hepatocellular, melanoma or renal cell carcinoma were enrolled in the trial. Before TCR sequencing, CD4+ and CD8+ T cells were separately sorted from peripheral blood.

This sample comprised CD4+ or CD8+ T cells sorted from blood, obtained in a trial of the OX40 agonist ivuxolimab. This receptor was obtained from an adult with an advanced solid tumor such as melanoma, head and neck, liver or kidney cancer.

In nucleotides, the sequence is TGCAGCGTCAGGGGACAGGGGGTGAAGGAAAAACTGTTTTTT. This translates into CSVRGQGVKEKLFF. The V and J genes are TRBV29-1 and TRBJ1-4; TRBD1 lines up with 11 middle nucleotides. Trimming leaves V shorter by 6 bases and J shorter by 8 bases, with the junction holding 8 bases beyond the gene matches. The CDR3 covers 14 residues, taking in both the cysteine and the phenylalanine. Only CDR3 DNA remains: 42 bases, in frame from the first base. The germline V gene sets CDR1 to SQVTM and CDR2 to ANQGSEA.